The clone carrying this T cell receptor (beta chain) was detected many times. Its antigen is unidentified. The data belong to a study of CD8 T cells in ankylosing spondylitis. Study observations and caveats: Within ankylosing spondylitis blood, a TCR beta motif made up of several highly homologous variants appeared to be characteristic.

V was clipped by 5 bases and J by 0 bases, with 10 bases between them. In germline, CDR1 is SGHTA, CDR2 FQGNSA. The CDR3 length is 14 residues. Quantitative 5'-RACE was performed with molecular barcodes, and it yielded the TCR beta libraries. TCRdb re-called the 5' RACE reads with MiXCR, one entry per CDR3 protein. The sample has over 110,000 distinct CDR3 sequences, more than 7% seen once. The TCR sequence derives from a male donor with ankylosing spondylitis. This rearrangement joins TRBV7-2 to TRBJ1-2; TRBD1 might be the D (6 bases). Sequencing was performed on synovial fluid, either unsorted or a sorted T cell fraction (not recorded which). The CDR3 nucleotides read TGTGCCAGCAGCCGTGACAGGTCTAACTATGGCTACACCTTC. It yields the protein CASSRDRSNYGYTF.